A single sample gave rise to the 5 T cell receptor beta chains below, sequenced in a study of regulatory T cells in long-lasting Graves disease. Time point indicated: newly diagnosed GD, antithyroid drugs for less than 3 months. PBMCs provided the RNA from which the TCR library was made. In building TCR beta libraries, iRepertoire HTBI primers were used together with Arm-PCR of CDR3 regions. TCRdb reanalysed the multiplex PCR reads using MiXCR and keeps one entry per CDR3 protein. The sample has a few hundred thousand distinct CDR3 sequences; roughly 12% are singletons. The data were also submitted as part of a second study, on T cells in Graves' hyperthyroidism and ophthalmopathy.

Material: peripheral blood mononuclear cells (PBMCs), obtained at new diagnosis, from a patient treated with antithyroid drugs. The receptors were sampled from a man aged 25 to 45 with Graves disease.

As concerns this clonotype: The likely explanation is a read error, given a far larger clone one base away. The genes are TRBV6-1 and TRBJ2-2; the D gene is possibly TRBD1 (6 bases). This CDR3 spans 13 amino acids. Germline lookup yields CDR1 MNHNS and CDR2 SASEGT. The CDR3 reads CASSLRDTGQLFF. DNA for the CDR3: TGTGCCAGCAGTCTCCGGGACACCGGGCAGCTGTTTTTT.

This clonotype was counted ten times or more. The chain has TRBV12-3 or TRBV12-4 and TRBJ2-1; possible D gene TRBD2, 5 bases. Trimming took 2 bases from V and 8 from J, leaving 16 bases between them. CDR3 length equals 15 residues. The CDR3: CASSLLASPPDEQFF. The CDR3, as DNA: TGTGCCAGCAGTTTATTAGCGTCGCCCCCCGATGAGCAGTTCTTC.

This clonotype was counted ten times or more. V usage is TRBV20-1 and J usage is TRBJ2-1; possibly TRBD2 for D (6 bases). This CDR3 spans 15 amino acids. Germline V gene lookup returns CDR1 DFQATT and CDR2 SNEGSKA (reference sequence). As DNA, the CDR3 is TGCAGCGCCCCCGAGGGCGGGGCCCCCTACAATGAGCAGTTCTTC. This encodes CSAPEGGAPYNEQFF.

The table lists this clonotype with many counts. The V call is TRBV7-2, the J call TRBJ1-4; D remains ambiguous. CDR1 is SGHTA and CDR2 is FQGNSA in the germline V gene. The CDR3 totals 15 residues. The ends were cut back, 5 bases at V and 0 bases at J, with 10 bases in the middle. The CDR3 coding sequence is TGTGCCAGCAGCCTCCGACTAACAACTAATGAAAAACTGTTTTTT. Amino acid sequence: CASSLRLTTNEKLFF.

This clonotype was recorded many times. This chain connects TRBV7-9 to TRBJ2-1; 8 nucleotides agree with TRBD2. CDR1 and CDR2 (germline): SEHNR, FQNEAQ (reference sequence). Trimming removed 2 bases from V and 6 bases from J; junction bases left unmatched: 3. This CDR3 comprises 14 residues. CDR3 nucleotides: TGTGCCAGCAGCTTAAGCGGGAGTGTCAATGAGCAGTTCTTC. Its protein product is CASSLSGSVNEQFF.